This TCR beta chain was obtained from a study of shared clonotypes between healthy human individuals. Study-wide results and limits: Relative to their counterparts shared across all four donors, non-shared clonotypes exhibited diminished generation probabilities.

CD45RO-negative cells were positively selected for CCR7, leaving out terminally differentiated effector memory CD45RA+ cells. Measured with immunoSEQ multiplex PCR; TCRdb has only the in-frame clones, and not every one. The sample lists roughly 890,000 clones, about 92% occurring once. As for this clone: The target antigen is unknown.

CDR1 and CDR2 (germline): MGHDK, SYGVNS. The J segment lost 3 bases and the V segment lost 7 bases, leaving 7 bases of the junction unmatched. The CDR3 is 15 residues long. This clonotype was sampled from a man under 40 in good health. The genes are TRBV25-1 and TRBJ1-4; 8 bases match TRBD1. Sequencing was done on a sample of naive CD8+ T cells sorted from blood. CDR3 region: CASTTGGRPNEKLFF. DNA for the CDR3: TGTGCCAGCACAACAGGGGGTAGACCTAATGAAAAACTGTTTTTT.